Sequencing of this T cell receptor beta chain was carried out in a study of cytomegalovirus exposure and HLA in healthy donors. General observations from the study: TCR beta V- and J-gene trimming was later associated with a missense DCLRE1C variant. Presence/absence analyses supposed approximately even sequencing depth among donors. Earlier findings revealed that most TCR beta V segments proved productive either about 87% or about 30% of the time.

With regard to this clone: Antigen: not known.

This CDR3 contains 13 residues. The germline V gene encodes CDR1 SGHTA and CDR2 FQGNSA. V lost 1 base, J lost 7 bases, and 10 bases lay in between. Use of 60 Vbeta and 13 Jbeta primers characterized the PCR. Assay used: immunoSEQ multiplex PCR; TCRdb lists only in-frame clones, some missing. This sample carries about 220,000 clones, about 75% of them seen once, and the ten largest clones take less than 2%. The TCR originated in a woman in her twenties or thirties in good health and CMV-seronegative. The rearrangement links TRBV7-2 to TRBJ1-2; TRBD1 might be the D (6 bases). Sequences were obtained from PBMCs. The CDR3 coding sequence is TGTGCCAGCAGCTTAGACAGGGAGGGTGGCTACACCTTC. This sequence encodes CASSLDREGGYTF.